The T cell receptor (beta chain) under discussion was sequenced for a study of siplizumab effects on memory and regulatory T cells. Profiled with immunoSEQ multiplex PCR; TCRdb holds only in-frame clones, not every one. There are about 91,000 clones in the sample; around 97% occur only once, and 0.031% lies in the top ten. Points on this clone: What it binds is not known.

There are 16 residues in the CDR3. Germline CDR1 reads SGHTA; CDR2 reads FQGNSA. Trimming took 1 base from V and 0 from J, leaving 10 bases between them. Findings and limits, study-wide: Treg-derived clones made up an average of around 70% of mappable alloreactive CD4+ clones with siplizumab and 26.9% in controls. Both greater diversity than memory cells and a major contribution to the alloresponse seemed to characterize naive T cells.

Specimen: naive CD4+ T cells sorted from blood. The chain carries TRBV7-2 and TRBJ1-5, with D maybe TRBD1 (5 bases). This clonotype was obtained from a human donor in good health. CDR3: CASSLDAGNSNQPQHF. CDR3 coding DNA: TGTGCCAGCAGCTTAGACGCAGGGAATAGCAATCAGCCCCAGCATTTT.